This is a list of T cell receptor beta chains from one sample in a study of Graves' ophthalmopathy and Graves' hyperthyroidism. TCRdb used MiXCR to reprocess the multiplex PCR reads, holding one entry per CDR3 protein. The table lists 740,000 or so distinct CDR3 sequences, 40% of them singletons, with around 40% in the top ten. Sample: peripheral blood. The receptors stem from an adult man with Graves' ophthalmopathy. Both conserved end residues are part of each CDR3. The D gene is left open where the match is weak. For some rows the clone size is stated as once, few or many, or as a class when expanded; others skip it.

j_call d_call clone_size v_call cdr3_aa cdr3_nt
TRBJ2-7 NA NA TRBV11-2 CASGWFMGEQYF TGTGCCAGCGGGTGGTTTATGGGTGAGCAGTACTTC
TRBJ2-5 TRBD1 once TRBV19 CASSWDRTQETQYF TGTGCCAGTAGTTGGGACAGAACTCAAGAGACCCAGTACTTC
TRBJ1-5 NA many TRBV7-9 CASSSRYSNQPQHF TGTGCCAGCAGCTCGCGATATAGCAATCAGCCCCAGCATTTT
TRBJ1-2 NA NA TRBV11-1 CASTRAGNYGYTF TGTGCCAGCACCCGAGCTGGCAACTATGGCTACACCTTC
TRBJ2-7 NA NA TRBV2 CASSDYRDYEQYF TGTGCCAGCAGTGACTACCGGGATTACGAGCAGTACTTC
TRBJ2-6 TRBD1 NA TRBV7-9 CASSQEWDRVPSVEANVLTF TGTGCCAGCAGCCAAGAATGGGACAGGGTTCCCTCTGTGGAGGCCAACGTCCTGACTTTC
TRBJ1-5 NA many TRBV10-3 CAISRAGTNQPQHF TGTGCCATCAGTAGAGCTGGGACGAATCAGCCCCAGCATTTT
TRBJ2-7 NA many TRBV10-3 CAISEVGVRNEQYF TGTGCCATCAGTGAGGTCGGGGTAAGAAACGAGCAGTACTTC
TRBJ1-4 NA many TRBV7-9 CASSLRPGEKLFF TGTGCCAGCAGCTTAAGGCCCGGGGAAAAACTGTTTTTT
TRBJ1-1 NA many TRBV2 CASSSGTIAEAFF TGTGCCAGCAGTTCCGGGACAATCGCTGAAGCTTTCTTT
TRBJ2-5 TRBD1 few TRBV7-9 CASTLGGQGFRETQYF TGTGCCAGCACCCTCGGGGGACAGGGGTTTCGAGAGACCCAGTACTTC
TRBJ2-7 NA once TRBV7-9 CASSLWSEQYF TGTGCCAGCAGCCTATGGTCCGAGCAGTACTTC
TRBJ1-2 NA many TRBV5-1 CASSLDVGTRGYTF TGCGCCAGCAGCTTGGATGTCGGGACCCGCGGCTACACCTTC